Detailed here is one T cell receptor (beta chain). Per germline, CDR1 MNHEY and CDR2 SMNVEV (reference sequence). Losses at the gene ends were 11 bases for V and 6 bases for J; bases not matched to a gene: 12. The CDR3 loop spans 15 amino acids. The entry originates in a study of blood T cell repertoires in COVID-19. Authors' data handling: The assay estimated nucleated cells by amplifying reference gene primers. Generated by immunoSEQ multiplex PCR, the TCRdb table keeps only in-frame clones and is missing some. V and J calls and clone size are copied from that table; D and trimming were computed from the DNA. Altogether under 200,000 clones are present, 80% to 85% being singletons, with the ten largest covering approximately 2.6%.

The origin of this receptor is a human donor with acute or convalescent COVID-19. The donor label of this sample is uncertain. The chain links TRBV27 to TRBJ1-6; 8 nucleotides match TRBD1. The source material was peripheral blood. CDR3 sequence reads: CAARTGRVINSPLHF. CDR3 DNA sequence: TGTGCCGCGCGGACAGGGAGGGTCATTAATTCACCCCTCCACTTT.